Given below is one T cell receptor beta chain in context. This clonotype has more than one count but fewer than ten. It lacks a known antigen. A junction boundary mismatches the germline segment, possibly from a read error. Sequences MNHEY (CDR1) and SVGEGT (CDR2) are obtained from the germline V gene. From cysteine to phenylalanine, the CDR3 is 15 amino acids long. The kept DNA is CDR3 alone, 45 bases in frame from the first base. Library preparation was by multiplex PCR. Sequenced using an Illumina HiSeq 2500. TCRbeta libraries were constructed through three rounds of nested PCR with primers (Table S4) according to protocols modified from ARM-PCR. Before sequencing, PCR products in the 200-500 bp range were cut out of the gel and cleaned up using the QIAquick gel extraction kit. On the study's bioinformatics: Trimmomatic was used to clean the reads, FLASH was used to merge the reads into complete CDR3 sequences, and MiTCR was used to assign the reads to V(D)J germline segments. VDJtools was used to compute clonal diversity as the inverse Simpson's index. In-frame sequences without a premature stop codon were defined as productive reads. The public sequencing data were trimmed at Q25 with fastp and processed into clonotypes with MiXCR by TCRdb, which kept only in-frame beta chains. Each entry is one CDR3 protein sequence, shown with its most common DNA and genes. The V and J calls follow TCRdb's processing rather than the paper's. The sample yields 68,000 or so distinct CDR3 sequences; around 60% were counted once. The ten largest clones represent around 20% of the sample.

This entry belongs to a study of tumor and adjacent non-tumor tissue in lung cancer (dated by TCRdb to the late 2010s). At the level of the whole study: The cohort included about eleven adenocarcinoma, 2 squamous cell carcinoma and 1 small cell lung cancer patients. The roughly 15 patients were aged roughly 31 to 80 years, included ten or so men and 5 women, and had TNM stage I to III disease. Sequencing generated a total of some 130 million productive TCRbeta reads, averaging about 4.2 million reads per sample. The study compared bulk TCRbeta repertoires between lung tumor tissue and matched distant non-tumor lung tissue from more than twelve lung cancer patients. TCRbeta CDR3 sequencing was performed on 30 to 35 paired specimens, with one tumor sample and one normal lung sample collected per patient.

RNA was isolated from bulk unsorted tissue, and RNA quality was assessed with a NanoDrop ND-1000 and an Agilent 2100. Newly diagnosed lung cancer patients without prior chemotherapy who had been admitted for thoracic surgery in China between August and November 2014 were enrolled as donors. Patients who had received previous radiotherapy or chemotherapy, or who had another concurrent cancer, were excluded from the study. Surgical tissue pieces of about 1-2.1 cm3 were preserved in RNAlater solution and stored at -80 °C until use. What the research found in general, with its limitations: Only roughly 14 patients were in the cohort, and the authors stated that larger samples and more detailed clinical data are needed. Neither the sequencing platform nor unique molecular identifiers are mentioned in the methods. A significantly larger cumulative share of the repertoire was made up by the top 100 clones in normal lung than in tumor tissue. TCR diversity was significantly higher in younger patients, and greater tumor TCR diversity was associated with shorter overall survival and shorter disease-free survival. Tumor tissue showed significantly greater TCR diversity (inverse Simpson) than normal lung tissue (roughly 390 vs 170, P = 0.0075, Mann-Whitney U test). Because peripheral blood was not sequenced, the blood TCRbeta repertoires of the lung cancer patients in the study went unexamined.

The sequenced sample consisted of lung tumor tissue. The V and J genes are TRBV6-2 or TRBV6-3 and TRBJ2-5, with the D gene not clear enough to name. The clonotype comes from a man aged 50 to 60 with non-small cell lung cancer. CDR3 region: CTSSFLDLLASIQYF. In nucleotides, the sequence is TGTACCAGCAGTTTCCTCGATCTCCTTGCTAGTATCCAGTACTTC.